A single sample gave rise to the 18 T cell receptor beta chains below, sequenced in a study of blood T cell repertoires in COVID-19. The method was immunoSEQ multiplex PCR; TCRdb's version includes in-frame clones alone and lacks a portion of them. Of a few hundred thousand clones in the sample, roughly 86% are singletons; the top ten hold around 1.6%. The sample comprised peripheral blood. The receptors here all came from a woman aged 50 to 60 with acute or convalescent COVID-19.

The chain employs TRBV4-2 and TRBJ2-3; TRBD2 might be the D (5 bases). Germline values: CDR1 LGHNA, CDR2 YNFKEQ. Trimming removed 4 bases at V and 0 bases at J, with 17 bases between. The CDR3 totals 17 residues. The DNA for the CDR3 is TGTGCCAGCAGCCCCCCTAGGAGCGGACCCAGCACAGATACGCAGTATTTT. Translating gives CASSPPRSGPSTDTQYF.

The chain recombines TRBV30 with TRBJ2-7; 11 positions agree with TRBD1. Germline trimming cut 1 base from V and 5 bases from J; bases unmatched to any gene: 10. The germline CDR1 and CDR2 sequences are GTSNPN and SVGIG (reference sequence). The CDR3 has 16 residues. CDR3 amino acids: CAWSAANPGQGDEQYF. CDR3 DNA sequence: TGTGCCTGGAGTGCTGCAAACCCGGGACAGGGGGACGAGCAGTACTTC.

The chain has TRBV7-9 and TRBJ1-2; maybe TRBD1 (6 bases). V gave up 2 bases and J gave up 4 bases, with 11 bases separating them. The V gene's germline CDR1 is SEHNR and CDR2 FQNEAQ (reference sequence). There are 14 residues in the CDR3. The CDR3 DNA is TGTGCCAGCAGCTTATTCGGGACACCCTATGGCTACACCTTC. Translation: CASSLFGTPYGYTF.

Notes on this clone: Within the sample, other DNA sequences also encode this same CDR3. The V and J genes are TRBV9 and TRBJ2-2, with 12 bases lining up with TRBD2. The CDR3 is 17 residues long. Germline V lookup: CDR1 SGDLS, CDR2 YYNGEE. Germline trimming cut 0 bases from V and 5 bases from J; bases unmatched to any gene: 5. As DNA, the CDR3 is TGTGCCAGCAGCGTAGGACTAGCGGGAGCGGGTACCGGGGAGCTGTTTTTT. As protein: CASSVGLAGAGTGELFF.

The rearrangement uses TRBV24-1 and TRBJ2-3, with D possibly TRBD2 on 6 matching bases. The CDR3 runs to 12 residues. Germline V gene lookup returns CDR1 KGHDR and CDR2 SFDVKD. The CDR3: CATGTFTDTQYF. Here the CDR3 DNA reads TGTGCAACCGGGACTTTCACAGATACGCAGTATTTT.

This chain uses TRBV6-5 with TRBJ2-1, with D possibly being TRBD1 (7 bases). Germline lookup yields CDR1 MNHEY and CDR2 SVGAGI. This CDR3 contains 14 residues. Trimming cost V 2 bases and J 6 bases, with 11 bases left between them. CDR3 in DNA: TGTGCCAGCAGTTACGGGCAGGGGGGCAATGAGCAGTTCTTC. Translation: CASSYGQGGNEQFF.

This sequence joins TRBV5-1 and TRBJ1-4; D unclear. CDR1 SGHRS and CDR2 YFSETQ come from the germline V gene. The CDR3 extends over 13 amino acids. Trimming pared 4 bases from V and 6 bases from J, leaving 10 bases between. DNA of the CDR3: TGCGCCAGCAGCGGTGGACTTCATGAAAAACTGTTTTTT. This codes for CASSGGLHEKLFF.

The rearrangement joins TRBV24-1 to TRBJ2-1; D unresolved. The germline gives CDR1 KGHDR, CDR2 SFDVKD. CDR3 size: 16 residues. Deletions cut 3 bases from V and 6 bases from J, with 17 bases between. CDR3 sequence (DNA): TGTGCCACCAGTGATATAGACTCCCAAAGGCCCAATGAGCAGTTCTTC. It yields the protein CATSDIDSQRPNEQFF.

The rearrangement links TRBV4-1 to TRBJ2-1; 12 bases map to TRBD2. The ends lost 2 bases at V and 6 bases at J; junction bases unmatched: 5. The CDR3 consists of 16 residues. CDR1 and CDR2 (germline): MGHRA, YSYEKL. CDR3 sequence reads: CASSQLTSGRINEQFF. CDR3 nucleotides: TGCGCCAGCAGCCAATTAACTAGCGGGAGGATCAATGAGCAGTTCTTC.

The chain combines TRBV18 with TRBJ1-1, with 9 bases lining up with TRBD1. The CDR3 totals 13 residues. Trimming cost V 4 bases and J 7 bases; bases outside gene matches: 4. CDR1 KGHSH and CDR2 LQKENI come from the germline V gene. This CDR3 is CASSLGQGDEAFF. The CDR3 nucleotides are TGTGCCAGCTCACTGGGACAGGGAGATGAAGCTTTCTTT.

For the CDR3, the DNA is TGTGCCAGCAGCCCGGGGAATCCCGGGGAGCTGTTTTTT. Its translation: CASSPGNPGELFF. This sequence joins TRBV7-9 and TRBJ2-2; possible D gene TRBD2, 5 bases. V was clipped by 5 bases and J by 6 bases, with 10 bases between them. CDR1 and CDR2 (germline): SEHNR, FQNEAQ (reference sequence). This CDR3 region has 13 residues.

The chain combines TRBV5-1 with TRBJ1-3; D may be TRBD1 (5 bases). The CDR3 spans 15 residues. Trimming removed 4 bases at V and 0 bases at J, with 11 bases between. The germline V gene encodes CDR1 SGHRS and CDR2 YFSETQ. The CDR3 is CASSLDSNSGNTIYF. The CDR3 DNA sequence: TGCGCCAGCAGCCTCGACAGCAACTCTGGAAACACCATATATTTT.

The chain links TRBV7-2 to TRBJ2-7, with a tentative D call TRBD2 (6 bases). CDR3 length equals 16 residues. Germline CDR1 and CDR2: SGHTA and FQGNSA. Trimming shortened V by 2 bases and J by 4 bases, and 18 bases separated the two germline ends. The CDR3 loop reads CASSLPRGAGLYEQYF. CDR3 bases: TGTGCCAGCAGCTTACCTCGAGGGGCGGGATTGTACGAGCAGTACTTC.

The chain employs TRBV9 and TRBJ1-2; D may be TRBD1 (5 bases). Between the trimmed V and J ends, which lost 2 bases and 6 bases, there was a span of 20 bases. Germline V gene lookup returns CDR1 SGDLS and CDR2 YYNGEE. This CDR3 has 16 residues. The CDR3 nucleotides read TGTGCCAGCAGCGTCCGCCGGGGAGGGGCCGAGGATGGCTACACCTTC. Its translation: CASSVRRGGAEDGYTF.

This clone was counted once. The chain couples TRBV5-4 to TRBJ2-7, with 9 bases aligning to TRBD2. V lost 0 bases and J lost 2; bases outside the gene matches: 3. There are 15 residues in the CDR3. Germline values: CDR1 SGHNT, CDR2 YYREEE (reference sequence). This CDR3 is CASSLGLAETYEQYF. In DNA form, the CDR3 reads TGTGCCAGCAGCTTGGGACTAGCGGAAACCTACGAGCAGTACTTC.

The CDR3 DNA reads TGTGCCACCAGTGAACCTGGACAGGGTCAATACAATGAGCAGTTCTTC. Protein product: CATSEPGQGQYNEQFF. The chain combines TRBV24-1 with TRBJ2-1, with 8 bases fitting TRBD1. CDR1 and CDR2 (germline): KGHDR, SFDVKD. Unmatched junction bases numbered 8, after V lost 4 bases and J lost 4 bases. The CDR3 contains 16 residues.

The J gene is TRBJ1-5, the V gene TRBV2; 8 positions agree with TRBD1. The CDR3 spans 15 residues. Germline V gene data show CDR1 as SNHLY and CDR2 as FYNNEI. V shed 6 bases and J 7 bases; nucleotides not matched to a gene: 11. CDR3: CASSLDREPQQPQHF. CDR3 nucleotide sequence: TGTGCCAGCAGCCTGGACAGGGAGCCCCAACAGCCCCAGCATTTT. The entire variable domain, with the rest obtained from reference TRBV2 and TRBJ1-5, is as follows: EPEVTQTPSHQVTQMGQEVILRCVPISNHLYFYWYRQILGQKVEFLVSFYNNEISEKSEIFDDQFSVERPDGSNFTLKIRSTKLEDSAMYFCASSLDREPQQPQHFGDGTRLSIL.

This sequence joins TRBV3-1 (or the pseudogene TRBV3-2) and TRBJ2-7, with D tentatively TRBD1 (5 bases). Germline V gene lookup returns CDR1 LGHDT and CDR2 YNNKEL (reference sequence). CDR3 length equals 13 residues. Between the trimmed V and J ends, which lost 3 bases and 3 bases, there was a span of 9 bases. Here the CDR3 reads CASSHQGIYEQYF. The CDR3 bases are TGTGCCAGCAGCCACCAGGGAATCTACGAGCAGTACTTC.